Below are 8 T cell receptor beta chains sequenced from a single sample in a study of OX40 agonist ivuxolimab in advanced cancers. Libraries were prepared by immunoSEQ multiplex PCR; TCRdb keeps only in-frame clonotypes and omits some of them. The top ten hold less than 0.85% of the sample, which has about 59,000 clones, around 85% seen once. This sample comprised CD4+ or CD8+ T cells sorted from blood, obtained in a trial of the OX40 agonist ivuxolimab. The receptors derive from an adult with an advanced solid tumor such as melanoma, head and neck, liver or kidney cancer.

This clone was found once. This chain uses TRBV7-2 with TRBJ2-5; possibly TRBD2 for D (6 bases). Germline V gene lookup returns CDR1 SGHTA and CDR2 FQGNSA. Trimming left V 1 base short and J 7 bases short, with 19 bases between. The CDR3 has 16 residues. This CDR3 reads CASSLVPAGGLGTQYF. The DNA of the CDR3 is TGTGCCAGCAGCTTAGTTCCAGCGGGTGGTTTAGGGACCCAGTACTTC.

The chain employs TRBV4-1 and TRBJ2-7, with D possibly being TRBD2 (6 bases). Germline CDR1 MGHRA, CDR2 YSYEKL. CDR3 length: 17 amino acids. The V gene lost 4 bases and the J gene lost 0 bases, with 19 bases spanning the gap. The CDR3 DNA sequence: TGCGCCAGCAGCCCCCGTCGGGACTTGGGTCTCTCCTACGAGCAGTACTTC. This translates into CASSPRRDLGLSYEQYF.

This chain connects TRBV7-2 to TRBJ2-1, with 11 positions matching TRBD2. V lost 0 bases and J lost 9; bases outside the gene matches: 4. Germline V gene lookup returns CDR1 SGHTA and CDR2 FQGNSA. The CDR3 sequence is 15 residues long. CDR3 sequence reads: CASSLALAGATEQFF. Here the CDR3 DNA reads TGTGCCAGCAGCTTAGCACTAGCGGGAGCCACTGAGCAGTTCTTC.

This chain connects TRBV12-5 to TRBJ2-7; maybe TRBD2 (6 bases). The CDR3 loop spans 18 amino acids. Germline CDR1 and CDR2: LGHNT and FRNRAP. V lost 5 bases, J lost 0 bases, and 23 bases lay in between. CDR3 bases: TGTGCTAGTGGTCCCCGAAGGCCGACTAGTGATCACTCCTACGAGCAGTACTTC. Its protein product is CASGPRRPTSDHSYEQYF.

This sequence joins TRBV27 and TRBJ2-1; 12 bases are shared with TRBD2. The CDR3 runs 15 residues. Unmatched junction bases numbered 6, after V lost 5 bases and J lost 7 bases. Germline V gene lookup returns CDR1 MNHEY and CDR2 SMNVEV (reference sequence). The CDR3 sequence: CASSRGLAGRNEQFF. CDR3 in DNA: TGTGCCAGCAGTAGGGGACTAGCGGGTAGGAATGAGCAGTTCTTC.

The rearrangement links TRBV13 to TRBJ2-7, with 9 nucleotides matching TRBD2. Germline loops: CDR1 PRHDT, CDR2 FYEKMQ (reference sequence). The CDR3 has 15 amino acids. V shed 5 bases, J shed 5 bases, and the junction held 10 bases outside the gene matches. CDR3 nucleotides: TGTGCCAGCAGCCCTAAGGGTAGCGGGAGCCACGAGCAGTACTTC. This translates into CASSPKGSGSHEQYF.

The chain uses TRBV5-4 and TRBJ2-1, with TRBD1 as a possible D gene (6 bases). The CDR3 has 13 residues. V was shortened by 2 bases and J by 4 bases, with 7 bases between the two germline ends. The germline V gene has CDR1 SGHNT and CDR2 YYREEE (reference sequence). In nucleotides, the CDR3 is TGTGCCAGCAGCTTACAGGGTTACAATGAGCAGTTCTTC. Amino acid sequence: CASSLQGYNEQFF.

The J gene is TRBJ1-5, the V gene TRBV19, with a possible D match to TRBD1 (6 bases). The CDR3 length is 16 residues. V was shortened by 1 base and J by 2 bases, with 12 bases between the two germline ends. CDR1 is LNHDA, CDR2 SQIVND, per germline (reference sequence). CDR3 sequence reads: CASSIVQGDGNQPQHF. For the CDR3, the DNA is TGTGCCAGTAGTATAGTACAGGGAGATGGCAATCAGCCCCAGCATTTT.